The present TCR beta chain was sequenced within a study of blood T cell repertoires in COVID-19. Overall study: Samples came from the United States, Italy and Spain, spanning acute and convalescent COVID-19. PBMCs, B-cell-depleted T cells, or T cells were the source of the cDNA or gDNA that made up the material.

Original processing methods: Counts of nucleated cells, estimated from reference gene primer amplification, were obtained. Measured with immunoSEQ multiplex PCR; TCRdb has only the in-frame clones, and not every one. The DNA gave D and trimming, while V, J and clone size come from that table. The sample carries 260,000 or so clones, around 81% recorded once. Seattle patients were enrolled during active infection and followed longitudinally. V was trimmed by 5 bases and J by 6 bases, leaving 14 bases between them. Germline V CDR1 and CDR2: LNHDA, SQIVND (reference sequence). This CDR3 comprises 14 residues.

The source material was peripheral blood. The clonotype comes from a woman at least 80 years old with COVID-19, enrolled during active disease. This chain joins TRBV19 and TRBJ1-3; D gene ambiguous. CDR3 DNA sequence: TGTGCCAGTAGTCGCGGCGGGGAATTAAACACCATATATTTT. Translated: CASSRGGELNTIYF.